The 27 T cell receptor beta chains in this list originate from one sample, sequenced in a study of cytomegalovirus exposure and HLA in healthy donors. Amplification used 60 Vbeta primers and 13 Jbeta primers. Assay: immunoSEQ multiplex PCR; the TCRdb copy retains only in-frame clones and omits some. The sample contains 120,000 or so clones, roughly a tenth of which appear only once. Sequenced input: PBMCs. The receptors shown here come from a young woman in good health and CMV-seropositive.

The sample holds a few counts of this clone. CDR3 loop: CASSSAGGASGYTF. In DNA, the CDR3 is TGTGCCAGCTCCAGTGCAGGGGGCGCCTCTGGCTACACCTTC. The chain joins TRBV18 to TRBJ1-2, with TRBD1 identical over 8 bases. This CDR3 has 14 amino acids. Losses at the gene ends were 6 bases for V and 7 bases for J; bases not matched to a gene: 10. The germline V gene encodes CDR1 KGHSH and CDR2 LQKENI.

This clone came up a few times. The chain carries TRBV7-3 and TRBJ2-2; possibly TRBD2 for D (7 bases). The ends were cut back, 2 bases at V and 6 bases at J, with 10 bases in the middle. CDR3 length: 14 residues. Germline CDR1 and CDR2: SGHTA and FQGTGA. The CDR3 sequence: CASSLGGGPGELFF. CDR3 nucleotides: TGTGCCAGCAGCTTAGGGGGGGGCCCCGGGGAGCTGTTTTTT.

A few counts support this clone. The chain links TRBV27 to TRBJ2-7, with 9 positions matching TRBD1. The V segment lost 4 bases and the J segment 4 bases; nucleotides outside the gene matches: 8. The CDR3 totals 15 residues. Germline lookup yields CDR1 MNHEY and CDR2 SMNVEV (reference sequence). CDR3 sequence (DNA): TGTGCCAGCAGTTGGGACAGGGTTGGTCCTTACGAGCAGTACTTC. This encodes CASSWDRVGPYEQYF.

The CDR3 nucleotides are TGCGCCAGCAGCTTGGGTCCGGCCTACAATGAGCAGTTCTTC. Translation gives CASSLGPAYNEQFF. This chain links TRBV5-1 with TRBJ2-1; D remains unclear. The ends were cut back, 0 bases at V and 2 bases at J, with 6 bases in the middle. The CDR3 has 14 amino acids. The germline gives CDR1 SGHRS, CDR2 YFSETQ. Looking up the rest from reference TRBV5-1 and TRBJ2-1 gives the full variable domain: KAGVTQTPRYLIKTRGQQVTLSCSPISGHRSVSWYQQTPGQGLQFLFEYFSETQRNKGNFPGRFSGRQFSNSRSEMNVSTLELGDSALYLCASSLGPAYNEQFFGPGTRLTVL.

This clone was picked up a small number of times. The CDR3 sequence is CASSKGPPATNEKLFF. Written as DNA, the CDR3 is TGCGCCAGCAGCAAAGGGCCACCCGCAACTAATGAAAAACTGTTTTTT. The V call is TRBV4-1, the J call TRBJ1-4; unclear D gene. Germline-derived CDR1 and CDR2 are MGHRA and YSYEKL. The CDR3 covers 16 residues. Trimming pared 5 bases from V and 0 bases from J, leaving 13 bases between.

There are a few counts of this clone. J is TRBJ1-2 and V is TRBV27; 9 bases are shared with TRBD1. This CDR3 comprises 18 residues. Germline V gene sequence: CDR1 MNHEY, CDR2 SMNVEV (reference sequence). Germline trimming cut 6 bases from V and 6 bases from J; bases unmatched to any gene: 20. CDR3 region: CASRPGTGTGSIHNGYTF. In DNA form, the CDR3 reads TGTGCCAGCAGACCGGGGACCGGGACAGGGTCTATTCACAATGGCTACACCTTC.

This clone was detected only a few times. V usage is TRBV28 and J usage is TRBJ2-3; TRBD2 aligns across 8 bases. Trimming cost V 2 bases and J 4 bases; bases outside gene matches: 2. CDR1 and CDR2 (germline): MDHEN, SYDVKM. There are 14 residues in the CDR3. CDR3 loop: CASSLSGSADTQYF. The CDR3 DNA reads TGTGCCAGCAGTTTAAGCGGGAGTGCAGATACGCAGTATTTT.

DNA for the CDR3: TGTGCCATCAGCCACCGGGAGATAAGGCCGATCGCTTTCTTT. Translation: CAISHREIRPIAFF. The V and J genes are TRBV10-3 and TRBJ1-1; D unclear. CDR3 length: 14 amino acids. Between the trimmed V and J ends, which lost 6 bases and 11 bases, there was a span of 22 bases. Germline values: CDR1 ENHRY, CDR2 SYGVKD.

This clone was seen more than once but under ten times. V usage is TRBV9 and J usage is TRBJ2-7, with 9 bases aligning to TRBD1. The CDR3 runs to 15 residues. The germline V gene has CDR1 SGDLS and CDR2 YYNGEE. V gave up 0 bases and J gave up 5 bases; unmatched junction bases: 6. DNA for the CDR3: TGTGCCAGCAGCGTAGCTTCGGGACAGGGAAACGAGCAGTACTTC. Protein sequence: CASSVASGQGNEQYF. Filled out from reference TRBV9 and TRBJ2-7, the complete variable domain reads DSGVTQTPKHLITATGQRVTLRCSPRSGDLSVYWYQQSLDQGLQFLIQYYNGEERAKGNILERFSAQQFPDLHSELNLSSLELGDSALYFCASSVASGQGNEQYFGPGTRLTVT.

This clone has just a few counts. The J gene is TRBJ1-2, the V gene TRBV7-9; D may be TRBD1 (6 bases). This CDR3 has 15 amino acids. The germline CDR1 and CDR2 sequences are SEHNR and FQNEAQ (reference sequence). V shed 9 bases and J shed 6 bases, with 23 bases lying between them. CDR3 sequence reads: CASTHPGQRFDGYTF. The CDR3 region has the DNA TGTGCCAGTACACATCCGGGACAACGGTTTGATGGCTACACCTTC.

This clone was detected only a few times. The chain couples TRBV25-1 to TRBJ2-7; weak D call: TRBD2 (5 bases). The CDR3 is made up of 13 amino acids. Trimming stripped 3 bases from V and 2 bases from J, with 8 bases between. Per the germline V gene, CDR1 is MGHDK and CDR2 is SYGVNS. Here the CDR3 DNA reads TGTGCCAGCAGTGACACGGGAACCTACGAGCAGTACTTC. Translating gives CASSDTGTYEQYF.

In its sample, this clone was seen a few times. The chain uses TRBV19 and TRBJ1-4; D unclear. Per germline, CDR1 LNHDA and CDR2 SQIVND (reference sequence). CDR3 length: 14 residues. Trimming cost V 1 base and J 4 bases, with 7 bases left between them. CDR3 region: CASSIAGSNEKLFF. The DNA for the CDR3 is TGTGCCAGTAGTATAGCGGGGAGTAATGAAAAACTGTTTTTT.

CDR3 bases: TGTGCCAGTAGTATTTTCCTTGAATTGGACAGGGCTACCTGGGGCTATGGCTACACCTTC. It encodes CASSIFLELDRATWGYGYTF. The chain joins TRBV19 to TRBJ1-2; 8 bases match TRBD1. Germline assignment: CDR1 LNHDA and CDR2 SQIVND (reference sequence). The CDR3 covers 20 residues. The trim removed 3 bases at V and 4 bases at J, leaving 22 bases unmatched.

The chain couples TRBV2 to TRBJ1-5; D gene unclear. This CDR3 comprises 14 residues. The germline V gene encodes CDR1 SNHLY and CDR2 FYNNEI. V lost 6 bases and J lost 0, with 9 bases in between. DNA of the CDR3: TGTGCCAGCAGGACGGGTTATAGCAATCAGCCCCAGCATTTT. Protein product: CASRTGYSNQPQHF.

The J gene is TRBJ2-1, the V gene TRBV4-1, with a tentative D call TRBD2 (5 bases). Between the trimmed V and J ends, which lost 4 bases and 7 bases, there was a span of 17 bases. This CDR3 comprises 15 residues. Germline lookup yields CDR1 MGHRA and CDR2 YSYEKL. The CDR3 region is CASSPEADSGNEQFF. CDR3 DNA sequence: TGCGCCAGCAGCCCAGAGGCGGACTCTGGGAATGAGCAGTTCTTC.

This clone occurred a few times. This sequence joins TRBV2 and TRBJ1-5; D remains unclear. Per germline, CDR1 SNHLY and CDR2 FYNNEI. This CDR3 has 14 residues. Trimming pared 5 bases from V and 11 bases from J, leaving 19 bases between. This CDR3 reads CASSPDGGAGAQHF. CDR3 coding DNA: TGTGCCAGCAGTCCCGACGGAGGCGCTGGGGCCCAGCATTTT.

The chain has TRBV19 and TRBJ2-4; TRBD1 is a possible D gene (6 bases). V lost 5 bases, J lost 9 bases, and 14 bases lay in between. The CDR3 is 13 amino acids. Per germline, CDR1 LNHDA and CDR2 SQIVND (reference sequence). CDR3 in DNA: TGTGCCAGTAGTCGTGGGGGCGCAGGCATTCAGTACTTC. The encoded protein is CASSRGGAGIQYF.

The chain carries TRBV16 and TRBJ1-3, with TRBD1 identical over 7 bases. The V segment lost 0 bases and the J segment 4 bases; nucleotides outside the gene matches: 9. Germline V gene lookup returns CDR1 KGHSY and CDR2 FQNENV. This CDR3 region has 17 residues. The DNA of the CDR3 is TGTGCCAGCAGCCAATCTATCGACAGGGTCCTCGGAAACACCATATATTTT. This gives the protein CASSQSIDRVLGNTIYF.

The chain recombines TRBV5-6 with TRBJ1-3; D not certain. Per the germline V gene, CDR1 is SGHDT and CDR2 is YYEEEE. The CDR3 extends over 16 amino acids. V was cut by 0 bases and J by 7 bases, with 17 bases left in between. CDR3 protein: CASSLVGTSSWNTIYF. CDR3 nucleotide sequence: TGTGCCAGCAGCTTGGTGGGCACCTCATCCTGGAACACCATATATTTT.

The CDR3 DNA sequence: TGTGCTAGTGGTTTGGTACGGAGCGGGCCCCAGCATTTT. Translating it yields CASGLVRSGPQHF. This sequence joins TRBV12-5 and TRBJ1-5; D call uncertain. The V and J ends lost 0 bases and 9 bases respectively, with 9 bases between them. CDR1 is LGHNT and CDR2 is FRNRAP in the germline V gene. CDR3 length equals 13 residues.

The chain recombines TRBV5-1 with TRBJ2-2, with a tentative D call TRBD1 (6 bases). The germline CDR1 and CDR2 sequences are SGHRS and YFSETQ. The CDR3 covers 13 residues. V lost 5 bases and J 6 bases, leaving 11 bases between the germline ends. Here the CDR3 DNA reads TGCGCCAGCAGTGGGGGCGCCGCCGGGGAGCTGTTTTTT. Its translation: CASSGGAAGELFF.

The gene calls are TRBV6-4 and TRBJ2-1, with TRBD2 identical over 11 bases. Germline loops: CDR1 MRHNA, CDR2 SNTAGT. Trimming at V came to 6 bases and at J to 10 bases, leaving 26 bases not matched to a gene. CDR3 length: 20 residues. CDR3 sequence (DNA): TGTGCCAGCAGGTCCTCCCATCCCCGGTGGCCTAGCGGGAGGAAAAAGGAGCAGTTCTTC. This sequence encodes CASRSSHPRWPSGRKKEQFF.

The V and J genes are TRBV6-6 and TRBJ2-1; TRBD1 matches 7 bases. Germline loops: CDR1 MNHNY, CDR2 SVGAGI (reference sequence). CDR3 length: 16 amino acids. Trimming took 7 bases from V and 4 from J; bases not matched to a gene: 13. The CDR3 sequence is CASTPRQGAHYNEQFF. The CDR3 region has the DNA TGTGCCAGCACCCCTCGACAGGGAGCTCATTACAATGAGCAGTTCTTC.

The V and J genes are TRBV13 and TRBJ1-2; 7 nucleotides line up with TRBD1. The germline CDR1 and CDR2 sequences are PRHDT and FYEKMQ (reference sequence). The junction had 6 bases not matched to a gene; V was cut back by 5 bases and J by 0 bases. The CDR3 totals 15 residues. In DNA, the CDR3 is TGTGCCAGCAGCAGGGGACAGAAAGCTAACTATGGCTACACCTTC. This translates into CASSRGQKANYGYTF.

This clone has just a few counts. The gene calls are TRBV19 and TRBJ1-5; perhaps TRBD1 as D (6 bases). This CDR3 is built from 14 residues. The germline gives CDR1 LNHDA, CDR2 SQIVND (reference sequence). The V end lost 7 bases, the J end lost 4 bases, and 14 bases lay between the germline ends. The CDR3 region is CASKGGTQNQPQHF. The CDR3, as DNA: TGTGCCAGTAAGGGGGGGACTCAGAATCAGCCCCAGCATTTT.

This chain connects TRBV27 to TRBJ2-3; a weak D match, TRBD2 (6 bases). The V end lost 0 bases, the J end lost 5 bases, and 18 bases lay between the germline ends. This CDR3 spans 17 amino acids. Germline V gene data show CDR1 as MNHEY and CDR2 as SMNVEV (reference sequence). CDR3 loop: CASSLSPGEARGDTQYF. CDR3 nucleotide sequence: TGTGCCAGCAGTTTATCGCCCGGGGAGGCTCGGGGAGATACGCAGTATTTT.

V gene TRBV6-1 combines with J gene TRBJ2-5, with a weak D call TRBD2 (5 bases). The J call may be wrong; the DNA end is better matched by TRBJ2-7. The CDR3 runs to 12 residues. The germline gives CDR1 MNHNS, CDR2 SASEGT. The CDR3 protein is CASRPSGYEQYF. The CDR3 nucleotides are TGTGCCAGCAGGCCCAGCGGATACGAGCAGTACTTC.